The 31 T cell receptor beta chains given below trace back to one sample, sequenced in a study of CD8 T cells in ankylosing spondylitis. One entry per CDR3 protein, called by TCRdb with MiXCR from the 5' RACE reads. Here the sample spans about 130,000 distinct CDR3 sequences, more than 6.5% being singletons. The sequencing sample was made of blood, either unsorted or a sorted T cell fraction (not recorded which). The receptors originated from a male donor with ankylosing spondylitis or in good health (not recorded which).

This clonotype was detected many times. The chain is built from TRBV30 and TRBJ1-1; D gene unclear. Germline-derived CDR1 and CDR2 are GTSNPN and SVGIG (reference sequence). The V end lost 7 bases, the J end lost 1 base, and 7 bases lay between the germline ends. The CDR3 covers 11 residues. The DNA for the CDR3 is TGTGCCTTGGAATGGAACACTGAAGCTTTCTTT. It specifies CALEWNTEAFF. Full variable domain (missing parts from reference TRBV30 and TRBJ1-1): SQTIHQWPATLVQPVGSPLSLECTVEGTSNPNLYWYRQAAGRGLQLLFYSVGIGQISSEVPQNLSASRPQDRQFILSSKKLLLSDSGFYLCALEWNTEAFFGQGTRLTVV.

This clonotype has a count of ten or more. The rearrangement links TRBV28 to TRBJ2-2; TRBD2 matches 13 bases. Germline CDR1 MDHEN, CDR2 SYDVKM. This CDR3 comprises 16 residues. The V gene end was trimmed by 5 bases and the J gene end by 6 bases; junction bases not matched to a gene: 6. CDR3 sequence reads: CASSTRTSGRAGELFF. In DNA form, the CDR3 reads TGTGCCAGCAGTACCCGGACTAGCGGGAGAGCCGGGGAGCTGTTTTTT.

This clonotype was counted at least ten times. The chain is built from TRBV7-2 and TRBJ2-3; TRBD2 matches 7 bases. The CDR3 contains 13 residues. V was clipped by 4 bases and J by 6 bases; unmatched bases: 4. Per the germline V gene, CDR1 is SGHTA and CDR2 is FQGNSA. CDR3 bases: TGTGCCAGCAGCTGGGGGGGAGCCGATACGCAGTATTTT. This sequence encodes CASSWGGADTQYF.

Ten or more counts support this clonotype. V and J are TRBV29-1 and TRBJ2-4; 7 bases are a match to TRBD1. Losses at the gene ends were 6 bases for V and 2 bases for J; bases not matched to a gene: 4. CDR1 is SQVTM and CDR2 is ANQGSEA in the germline V gene. This CDR3 contains 13 residues. The CDR3 region has the DNA TGCAGCGTGTTACAGGGGTCCAAAAACATTCAGTACTTC. This codes for CSVLQGSKNIQYF.

Many counts were recorded for this clonotype. The genes are TRBV5-5 and TRBJ2-2; 8 bases align to TRBD2. The germline CDR1 and CDR2 sequences are SGHKS and YYEKEE (reference sequence). The CDR3 sequence is 16 residues long. Germline trimming cut 1 base from V and 1 base from J; bases unmatched to any gene: 3. The CDR3 coding sequence is TGTGCCAGCAGCTTGATAGCGGGGATGAACACCGGGGAGCTGTTTTTT. Protein sequence: CASSLIAGMNTGELFF.

There are a few counts of this clonotype. The chain combines TRBV20-1 with TRBJ2-3, with D maybe TRBD1 (5 bases). The ends were cut back, 4 bases at V and 0 bases at J, with 14 bases in the middle. The CDR3 extends over 15 amino acids. Germline V gives CDR1 DFQATT, CDR2 SNEGSKA (reference sequence). The CDR3 sequence: CSATNLPGSTDTQYF. CDR3 DNA sequence: TGCAGTGCTACCAACTTACCAGGGAGCACAGATACGCAGTATTTT.

The chain recombines TRBV12-3 or TRBV12-4 with TRBJ2-2, with unresolved D. The CDR3 is made up of 12 amino acids. V was pared by 6 bases and J by 10 bases, with 12 bases between. DNA for the CDR3: TGTGCCAGCAGCAGTAGATTTACGGAGCTGTTTTTT. It encodes CASSSRFTELFF.

Ten or more counts support this clonotype. The chain couples TRBV10-3 to TRBJ2-1, with a tentative D call TRBD2 (5 bases). The germline V gene has CDR1 ENHRY and CDR2 SYGVKD. The CDR3 is 12 amino acids. Trimming took off 7 bases at V and 2 bases at J, with 6 bases between the two ends. The CDR3 nucleotides read TGTGCCATCAAGGGAGCCTACAATGAGCAGTTCTTC. It specifies CAIKGAYNEQFF.

This clonotype has a count of ten or more. The J gene is TRBJ2-7, the V gene TRBV4-3, with TRBD1 as a possible D gene (7 bases). The CDR3 is 15 residues long. Trimming left V 0 bases short and J 3 bases short, with 12 bases between. From germline, CDR1 is LGHNA and CDR2 YSLEER. In DNA, the CDR3 is TGCGCCAGCAGCCAAGAGGGCAGGGGGGACTACGAGCAGTACTTC. It codes for CASSQEGRGDYEQYF.

This clonotype was observed many times. J is TRBJ2-1 and V is TRBV15; 7 nucleotides match TRBD1. This CDR3 contains 13 residues. Trimming cost V 4 bases and J 10 bases; bases outside gene matches: 7. Germline V gene sequence: CDR1 LNHNV, CDR2 YYDKDF (reference sequence). The CDR3 DNA sequence: TGTGCCACCAGCACGGGACAGACTAAAGAGCAGTTCTTC. Protein product: CATSTGQTKEQFF.

Many counts were recorded for this clonotype. V usage is TRBV10-3 and J usage is TRBJ2-3; the D gene could be TRBD1 or TRBD2 (5 bases each). CDR1 and CDR2 from the germline V gene are ENHRY and SYGVKD. The germline V and J ends were trimmed by 0 bases and 6 bases, with 19 bases remaining between them. The CDR3 sequence is 17 residues long. The CDR3 sequence: CAISESEVSAGIDTQYF. The CDR3, as DNA: TGTGCCATCAGTGAGTCGGAGGTTTCGGCAGGGATTGATACGCAGTATTTT.

This clonotype was counted many times. V is TRBV20-1 and J is TRBJ2-7, with TRBD2 identical over 16 bases. V lost 3 bases, J lost 6 bases, and 14 bases stayed unmatched. This CDR3 contains 18 residues. Germline-derived CDR1 and CDR2 are DFQATT and SNEGSKA (reference sequence). The CDR3 DNA sequence: TGCAGTGCTAGCGCCCCCGGGACTAGCGGGAGGGGACGTTTCGAGCAGTACTTC. Its translation is CSASAPGTSGRGRFEQYF.

This clonotype was counted a few times. The V gene is TRBV7-3, the J gene TRBJ1-5, with 9 bases aligning to TRBD1. This CDR3 spans 16 amino acids. CDR1 is SGHTA and CDR2 is FQGTGA in the germline V gene. J was trimmed by 3 bases and V by 5 bases; bases with no gene match: 8. The CDR3 protein is CASSAIQGASNQPQHF. CDR3 DNA sequence: TGTGCCAGCAGCGCCATACAGGGGGCATCCAATCAGCCCCAGCATTTT.

This clonotype was observed many times. V usage is TRBV5-1 and J usage is TRBJ1-2; D is ambiguous. Per germline, CDR1 SGHRS and CDR2 YFSETQ. CDR3 size: 15 residues. V gave up 2 bases and J gave up 1 base, with 12 bases separating them. CDR3 in amino acids: CASSFGSGFNYGYTF. CDR3 nucleotide sequence: TGCGCCAGCAGCTTTGGTTCGGGTTTTAACTATGGCTACACCTTC.

This clonotype was seen ten or more times. The J gene is TRBJ2-1, the V gene TRBV4-2; tentatively, D is TRBD2 (5 bases). This CDR3 is 19 amino acids long. Germline CDR1 and CDR2: LGHNA and YNFKEQ. Trimming left V 2 bases short and J 7 bases short, with 27 bases between. The CDR3 sequence: CASSQPNAAVRWRVNEQFF. Written as DNA, the CDR3 is TGTGCCAGCAGCCAACCCAATGCTGCAGTTCGCTGGCGGGTGAATGAGCAGTTCTTC.

This clonotype was seen more than once but under ten times. The gene calls are TRBV5-4 and TRBJ2-3; D uncertain. Between the trimmed V and J ends, which lost 4 bases and 0 bases, there was a span of 12 bases. The CDR3 has 15 residues. Germline V lookup: CDR1 SGHNT, CDR2 YYREEE (reference sequence). The CDR3 loop is CASSLGTASTDTQYF. CDR3 nucleotide sequence: TGTGCCAGCAGCCTGGGCACAGCTAGCACAGATACGCAGTATTTT.

This chain joins TRBV7-2 and TRBJ2-5; D is possibly TRBD1 (6 bases). Trimming took off 7 bases at V and 2 bases at J, with 17 bases between the two ends. CDR1 is SGHTA and CDR2 is FQGNSA in the germline V gene. The CDR3 contains 15 residues. The CDR3 loop is CASTEVTGRQETQYF. The CDR3 coding sequence is TGTGCCAGCACCGAAGTGACAGGCCGACAAGAGACCCAGTACTTC.

The table lists this clonotype with many counts. The rearrangement links TRBV10-3 to TRBJ1-3; 7 nucleotides agree with TRBD1. The CDR3 runs 17 residues. The germline V gene encodes CDR1 ENHRY and CDR2 SYGVKD. Unmatched junction bases numbered 11, after V lost 6 bases and J lost 0 bases. CDR3 sequence reads: CAISPEGQLFSGNTIYF. Written as DNA, the CDR3 is TGTGCCATCAGCCCGGAGGGACAGTTGTTCTCTGGAAACACCATATATTTT.

This clonotype has a count of ten or more. The chain uses TRBV9 and TRBJ1-1; unclear D gene. Per the germline V gene, CDR1 is SGDLS and CDR2 is YYNGEE. This CDR3 spans 13 amino acids. Trimming pared 0 bases from V and 1 base from J, leaving 4 bases between. CDR3 bases: TGTGCCAGCAGCGTAGATGAGAACACTGAAGCTTTCTTT. This gives the protein CASSVDENTEAFF.

This clonotype was seen many times. The chain is built from TRBV20-1 and TRBJ2-7, with D possibly being TRBD2 (6 bases). This CDR3 has 13 residues. V was cut by 5 bases and J by 1 base, with 12 bases left in between. Germline lookup yields CDR1 DFQATT and CDR2 SNEGSKA (reference sequence). CDR3 loop: CSAPRRESYEQYF. The CDR3 region has the DNA TGCAGTGCTCCTCGTCGGGAGTCCTACGAGCAGTACTTC.

In this sample, this clonotype turned up many times. V usage is TRBV4-3 and J usage is TRBJ2-1; D assignment may be TRBD1 or TRBD2 (5 bases each). This CDR3 has 18 residues. The V gene lost 0 bases and the J gene lost 0 bases, with 15 bases spanning the gap. The V gene's germline CDR1 is LGHNA and CDR2 YSLEER. The CDR3 sequence is CASSQDWRWGSSYNEQFF. The CDR3 bases are TGCGCCAGCAGCCAAGATTGGAGGTGGGGGAGCTCCTACAATGAGCAGTTCTTC.

This clonotype was seen at least ten times. This rearrangement joins TRBV12-5 to TRBJ1-1; D might be TRBD1 (6 bases). This CDR3 has 15 amino acids. V lost 2 bases and J 1 base, leaving 11 bases between the germline ends. Germline assignment: CDR1 LGHNT and CDR2 FRNRAP. The CDR3 is CASGLWGGANTEAFF. CDR3 nucleotides: TGTGCTAGTGGTTTGTGGGGGGGCGCGAACACTGAAGCTTTCTTT.

This clonotype occurred many times. The chain combines TRBV5-1 with TRBJ2-4; 10 bases agree with TRBD2. V shed 2 bases, J shed 0 bases, and the junction held 17 bases outside the gene matches. The CDR3 extends over 21 amino acids. Germline loops: CDR1 SGHRS, CDR2 YFSETQ. CDR3 in DNA: TGCGCCAGCAGCTTTGCCCTAGCGGGAGTCGGGGGGAACCTAGCCAAAAACATTCAGTACTTC. It translates to CASSFALAGVGGNLAKNIQYF.

Ten or more counts support this clonotype. This chain uses TRBV7-8 with TRBJ1-1; TRBD1 agrees at 11 bases. Germline CDR1 SGHVS, CDR2 FQNEAQ. The CDR3 covers 16 residues. V shed 3 bases and J 4 bases; nucleotides not matched to a gene: 7. CDR3 bases: TGTGCCAGCAGCTTTCTCGGCGGGACAGGGGGCACTGAAGCTTTCTTT. Protein product: CASSFLGGTGGTEAFF.

The genes are TRBV18 and TRBJ2-2; 7 bases align to TRBD1. Germline CDR1 KGHSH, CDR2 LQKENI. J gave up 2 bases and V 6 bases, and 12 bases lay outside the gene matches. The length of the CDR3 is 17 residues. This chain's CDR3 is CASSQGTVRPNTGELFF. The CDR3 nucleotides are TGTGCCAGCTCCCAGGGGACAGTTCGGCCAAACACCGGGGAGCTGTTTTTT.

The gene calls are TRBV6-5 and TRBJ1-1; no clear D gene. The CDR3 is 10 residues long. V lost 10 bases to trimming and J lost 5 bases, with 8 bases between them. CDR1 and CDR2 from the germline V gene are MNHEY and SVGAGI. The CDR3 here is CATVQTEAFF. The CDR3 nucleotides read TGTGCCACCGTTCAGACTGAAGCTTTCTTT.

This clonotype was counted ten times or more. This sequence joins TRBV6-2 or TRBV6-3 and TRBJ2-7; a weak D match, TRBD1 (5 bases). Germline V gives CDR1 MNHEY, CDR2 SVGEGT. V was trimmed by 4 bases and J by 9 bases, leaving 10 bases between them. The CDR3 has 11 residues. The CDR3: CASSSQVGQYF. CDR3 bases: TGTGCCAGCAGTTCACAGGTGGGGCAGTACTTC.

This clonotype has ten or more counts. CDR3 in amino acids: CASSYQDPRSNEKLFF. The CDR3 DNA is TGTGCCAGCAGTTACCAGGACCCCCGGTCCAATGAAAAACTGTTTTTT. V is TRBV6-5 and J is TRBJ1-4; D gene unclear. CDR3 size: 16 residues. V was clipped by 2 bases and J by 5 bases, with 15 bases between them. CDR1 and CDR2 (germline): MNHEY, SVGAGI.

This chain connects TRBV3-1 to TRBJ2-3, with TRBD2 matching over 8 bases. The length of the CDR3 is 16 residues. V lost 4 bases, J lost 3 bases, and 9 bases stayed unmatched. Germline values: CDR1 LGHDT, CDR2 YNNKEL (reference sequence). The CDR3 is CASSRTGGPRTDTQYF. CDR3 sequence (DNA): TGTGCCAGCAGCCGCACGGGGGGGCCCCGGACAGATACGCAGTATTTT.

This clonotype was detected ten times or more. The chain employs TRBV5-1 and TRBJ2-1; 12 nucleotides match TRBD2. The CDR3 is 15 residues long. Germline V CDR1 and CDR2: SGHRS, YFSETQ. V shed 4 bases and J 3 bases; nucleotides not matched to a gene: 2. CDR3 protein: CASSQTSGGYNEQFF. CDR3 coding DNA: TGCGCCAGCAGCCAGACTAGCGGGGGCTACAATGAGCAGTTCTTC.

The chain employs TRBV12-3 or TRBV12-4 and TRBJ1-4; 7 nucleotides agree with TRBD1. The CDR3 is made up of 15 amino acids. The ends lost 3 bases at V and 5 bases at J; junction bases unmatched: 6. The CDR3 reads CASSFGGRGNEKLFF. As DNA, the CDR3 is TGTGCCAGCAGTTTTGGTGGCAGGGGGAATGAAAAACTGTTTTTT.